These 32 T cell receptor beta chains came from one sample sequenced in a study of shared clonotypes between healthy human individuals. Sequencing was performed with immunoSEQ multiplex PCR; in TCRdb, only in-frame clones are kept and a portion is missing. The sample consists of more than 900,000 clones, 75% to 80% of them appearing once. The sequenced sample consisted of memory CD4+ T cells from PBMCs. Sample subset: CD45RA-negative fraction. These receptors originate from a man aged 18 to 29 in good health. Some clones in this sample may be carry-over from other donors' samples.

The chain recombines TRBV5-1 with TRBJ2-7, with 8 bases aligning to TRBD1. Germline V gives CDR1 SGHRS, CDR2 YFSETQ. CDR3 length equals 16 residues. After removal of 3 bases from V and 2 bases from J, the junction contained 10 bases not matched to a gene. CDR3 DNA sequence: TGCGCCAGCAGCTCCTCGGGACAGGCTAGTACCTACGAGCAGTACTTC. Residues: CASSSSGQASTYEQYF.

This chain joins TRBV4-1 and TRBJ2-1, with TRBD2 matching over 8 bases. Per germline, CDR1 MGHRA and CDR2 YSYEKL. This CDR3 has 15 residues. V lost 0 bases to trimming and J lost 12 bases; unmatched junction nucleotides: 10. CDR3 coding DNA: TGCGCCAGCAGCCAAGAGTTCTCCGGGAGGGCCCCGCAGTTCTTC. It codes for CASSQEFSGRAPQFF.

This chain connects TRBV10-2 to TRBJ1-4; 8 bases line up with TRBD1. The germline gives CDR1 WSHSY, CDR2 SAAADI. This CDR3 spans 15 amino acids. The ends lost 3 bases at V and 6 bases at J; junction bases unmatched: 6. In DNA form, the CDR3 reads TGCGCCAGCAGTGACCGGACAGGGCCCTATGAAAAACTGTTTTTT. Translation gives CASSDRTGPYEKLFF.

This chain joins TRBV6-5 and TRBJ2-5, with 7 positions matching TRBD1. In germline, CDR1 is MNHEY, CDR2 SVGAGI. The CDR3 is 13 amino acids. Trimming removed 5 bases from V and 5 bases from J; junction bases left unmatched: 5. Written as DNA, the CDR3 is TGTGCCAGCAGTCGGAACAGGGGTGAGACCCAGTACTTC. Protein product: CASSRNRGETQYF.

This sequence joins TRBV28 and TRBJ2-7; 8 nucleotides line up with TRBD2. The CDR3 sequence is 19 residues long. Trimming at V came to 1 base and at J to 1 base, leaving 15 bases not matched to a gene. Germline V CDR1 and CDR2: MDHEN, SYDVKM. The CDR3 bases are TGTGCCAGCAGTTTATTTCAGCGGGAGTCGAACCCTATATCCTACGAGCAGTACTTC. Translating gives CASSLFQRESNPISYEQYF. The full variable domain, completed using reference TRBV28 and TRBJ2-7, is DVKVTQSSRYLVKRTGEKVFLECVQDMDHENMFWYRQDPGLGLRLIYFSYDVKMKEKGDIPEGYSVSREKKERFSLILESASTNQTSMYLCASSLFQRESNPISYEQYFGPGTRLTVT.

As to this clone: This may arise from a read error, as a much more abundant clone is one base away. The genes are TRBV7-2 and TRBJ1-1, with D hard to call. The CDR3 extends over 13 amino acids. V was clipped by 2 bases and J by 0 bases, with 4 bases between them. CDR1 and CDR2 (germline): SGHTA, FQGNSA. DNA for the CDR3: TGTGCCAGCAGCTTAATGGTGAACACTGAAGCTTTCTTT. This translates into CASSLMVNTEAFF.

The chain employs TRBV5-6 and TRBJ1-1; 9 nucleotides match TRBD1. J gave up 4 bases and V 4 bases, and 5 bases lay outside the gene matches. CDR3 length: 14 residues. Per the germline V gene, CDR1 is SGHDT and CDR2 is YYEEEE. For the CDR3, the DNA is TGTGCCAGCAGCCCGGGACAGGGTGGCACTGAAGCTTTCTTT. As protein: CASSPGQGGTEAFF. Full variable domain (missing parts from reference TRBV5-6 and TRBJ1-1): DAGVTQSPTHLIKTRGQQVTLRCSPKSGHDTVSWYQQALGQGPQFIFQYYEEEERQRGNFPDRFSGHQFPNYSSELNVNALLLGDSALYLCASSPGQGGTEAFFGQGTRLTVV.

The rearrangement joins TRBV27 to TRBJ2-7, with TRBD1 as a possible D gene (6 bases). V was trimmed by 1 base and J by 2 bases, leaving 12 bases between them. Germline V gene sequence: CDR1 MNHEY, CDR2 SMNVEV (reference sequence). The CDR3 length is 15 residues. DNA for the CDR3: TGTGCCAGCAGTTTATTCGGGACAATGACCTACGAGCAGTACTTC. Protein: CASSLFGTMTYEQYF.

The V and J genes are TRBV10-3 and TRBJ2-3; D is unclear. Deletions cut 6 bases from V and 2 bases from J, with 15 bases between. The CDR3 has 15 residues. From germline, CDR1 is ENHRY and CDR2 SYGVKD. The DNA for the CDR3 is TGTGCCATCAGGGGCGCGGCAGGATACACAGATACGCAGTATTTT. Its protein product is CAIRGAAGYTDTQYF.

The J gene is TRBJ1-1, the V gene TRBV5-4, with TRBD1 as a possible D gene (6 bases). Germline loops: CDR1 SGHNT, CDR2 YYREEE (reference sequence). CDR3 size: 18 residues. Deletions cut 4 bases from V and 0 bases from J, with 22 bases between. The chain's CDR3 is CASSNHRGGGGVNTEAFF. Written as DNA, the CDR3 is TGTGCCAGCAGCAACCATAGGGGAGGAGGGGGTGTGAACACTGAAGCTTTCTTT.

This clone was seen once. The chain couples TRBV30 to TRBJ1-1; D unresolved. There are 12 residues in the CDR3. V was shortened by 1 base and J by 4 bases, with 7 bases between the two germline ends. Germline CDR1 reads GTSNPN; CDR2 reads SVGIG (reference sequence). The CDR3 nucleotides read TGTGCCTGGAGTGGGTCACTCACTGAAGCTTTCTTT. It specifies CAWSGSLTEAFF.

The chain employs TRBV2 and TRBJ1-3; D is undetermined. Trimming cost V 6 bases and J 3 bases, with 12 bases left between them. The germline CDR1 and CDR2 sequences are SNHLY and FYNNEI. The CDR3 is 14 residues long. For the CDR3, the DNA is TGTGCCAGCAGCAAACCTGTGGGTGGAAACACCATATATTTT. The encoded protein is CASSKPVGGNTIYF.

The J gene is TRBJ2-1, the V gene TRBV9; 12 bases align to TRBD2. Germline CDR1 and CDR2: SGDLS and YYNGEE. There are 18 residues in the CDR3. The V and J ends lost 4 bases and 0 bases, in that order; junction bases with no gene match: 8. The chain's CDR3 is CASSPGLAGQPSYNEQFF. In DNA, the CDR3 is TGTGCCAGCAGCCCGGGACTAGCGGGCCAACCCTCCTACAATGAGCAGTTCTTC.

The rearrangement joins TRBV2 to TRBJ2-5; 10 bases align to TRBD1. Germline CDR1 and CDR2: SNHLY and FYNNEI. J was trimmed by 5 bases and V by 8 bases; bases with no gene match: 11. This CDR3 is 15 amino acids long. The CDR3 coding sequence is TGTGCCAGCCGGGACAGGGGTCTCTCGAGGGAGACCCAGTACTTC. Its translation is CASRDRGLSRETQYF.

For this clone: The same CDR3 can be traced to other DNA sequences in this sample. The rearrangement uses TRBV9 and TRBJ1-4; D not certain. The V end was cut by 0 bases, the J end by 0 bases, with 9 bases between. CDR3 length: 16 residues. Germline CDR1 is SGDLS and CDR2 is YYNGEE. The CDR3 region is CASSVGRTATNEKLFF. In nucleotides, the CDR3 is TGTGCCAGCAGCGTAGGCCGGACTGCAACTAATGAAAAACTGTTTTTT.

The chain is built from TRBV19 and TRBJ2-3; TRBD2 aligns across 10 bases. This CDR3 spans 14 amino acids. Trimming took 7 bases from V and 2 from J; bases not matched to a gene: 3. Germline CDR1 and CDR2: LNHDA and SQIVND (reference sequence). The CDR3 DNA follows: TGTGCCAGTACGGGACTAGCGACCACAGATACGCAGTATTTT. Amino acid sequence: CASTGLATTDTQYF.

This clone was recorded once. A read error is possible here, since a much larger clone lies one base away. CDR3 bases: TGTGCCAGCAGCGGGACAGGGGTTCAGCCCCAGCATTTT. As protein: CASSGTGVQPQHF. The V and J genes are TRBV27 and TRBJ1-5, with TRBD1 matching over 10 bases. The germline V gene has CDR1 MNHEY and CDR2 SMNVEV (reference sequence). This CDR3 region has 13 residues. J gave up 6 bases and V 6 bases, and 2 bases lay outside the gene matches.

This rearrangement joins TRBV9 to TRBJ2-3; 16 bases match TRBD2. Per the germline V gene, CDR1 is SGDLS and CDR2 is YYNGEE. The CDR3 spans 20 residues. The V segment lost 3 bases and the J segment 3 bases; nucleotides outside the gene matches: 13. The CDR3 sequence is CASSALAGGTSGRVTDTQYF. The CDR3 coding sequence is TGTGCCAGCAGCGCGCTAGCAGGGGGGACTAGCGGGAGGGTGACAGATACGCAGTATTTT.

The chain carries TRBV11-2 and TRBJ2-7; D is ambiguous. The CDR3 extends over 15 amino acids. V was clipped by 6 bases and J by 5 bases, with 20 bases between them. CDR1 and CDR2 from the germline V gene are SGHAT and FQNNGV. The CDR3 sequence: CASSKVALSINEQYF. In nucleotides, the CDR3 is TGTGCCAGCAGTAAAGTGGCCCTTTCGATCAACGAGCAGTACTTC.

This clone was detected only once. V and J are TRBV18 and TRBJ1-4, with 7 positions matching TRBD1. CDR1 KGHSH and CDR2 LQKENI come from the germline V gene. V shed 2 bases and J 6 bases; nucleotides not matched to a gene: 6. The CDR3 has 15 residues. The CDR3 coding sequence is TGTGCCAGCTCACCAGGAAGGGGGCTTGATGAAAAACTGTTTTTT. Translation: CASSPGRGLDEKLFF.

This chain links TRBV4-1 with TRBJ1-2, with TRBD1 as a possible D gene (5 bases). The CDR3 sequence is 18 residues long. Deletions cut 0 bases from V and 0 bases from J, with 17 bases between. Germline V CDR1 and CDR2: MGHRA, YSYEKL. The CDR3 DNA is TGCGCCAGCAGCCAAGATATAATGAGGGGCAAAGCTAACTATGGCTACACCTTC. Its translation: CASSQDIMRGKANYGYTF.

Comments on this clone: Other DNA variants within this sample encode the same CDR3. The J gene is TRBJ1-1, the V gene TRBV18; the D is unclear. Germline V gene lookup returns CDR1 KGHSH and CDR2 LQKENI. This CDR3 contains 16 residues. Between the trimmed V and J ends, which lost 3 bases and 1 base, there was a span of 15 bases. The CDR3 DNA sequence: TGTGCCAGCTCACCGCGAGAACAGTCGTCGAACACTGAAGCTTTCTTT. It yields the protein CASSPREQSSNTEAFF. Full variable domain (outside the CDR3, taken from reference TRBV18 and TRBJ1-1): NAGVMQNPRHLVRRRGQEARLRCSPMKGHSHVYWYRQLPEEGLKFMVYLQKENIIDESGMPKERFSAEFPKEGPSILRIQQVVRGDSAAYFCASSPREQSSNTEAFFGQGTRLTVV.

This clone has a single count. The chain is built from TRBV28 and TRBJ2-2; 10 bases line up with TRBD1. Germline CDR1 MDHEN, CDR2 SYDVKM. CDR3 size: 17 residues. Trimming at V came to 3 bases and at J to 4 bases, leaving 8 bases not matched to a gene. CDR3 protein: CASSLPRGQGTTGELFF. DNA for the CDR3: TGTGCCAGCAGTTTGCCCCGGGGACAGGGGACCACCGGGGAGCTGTTTTTT.

The chain joins TRBV18 to TRBJ2-7; TRBD1 matches 8 bases. The V gene's germline CDR1 is KGHSH and CDR2 LQKENI. This CDR3 contains 16 residues. Germline trimming cut 6 bases from V and 3 bases from J; bases unmatched to any gene: 13. The CDR3 region is CASSPVGGQGFYEQYF. In DNA form, the CDR3 reads TGTGCCAGCTCGCCTGTCGGAGGACAGGGCTTCTACGAGCAGTACTTC.

About this clone: No conserved phenylalanine or tryptophan ends this CDR3, so it is likely a read error. J is TRBJ2-7 and V is TRBV7-8, with D perhaps TRBD2 (6 bases). CDR1 is SGHVS, CDR2 FQNEAQ, per germline. CDR3 length equals 14 residues. Trimming removed 5 bases at V and 7 bases at J, with 18 bases between. CDR3: CASSGGPAGKEQYS. The CDR3 DNA reads as TGTGCCAGCAGCGGGGGACCAGCGGGTAAAGAGCAGTACTCC.

This sequence joins TRBV25-1 and TRBJ2-1; D is undetermined. V was clipped by 4 bases and J by 0 bases, with 13 bases between them. The CDR3 length is 16 residues. The germline V gene encodes CDR1 MGHDK and CDR2 SYGVNS. The CDR3, as DNA: TGTGCCAGCAGTGGTCTGAGCCCCTCCTCCTACAATGAGCAGTTCTTC. It translates to CASSGLSPSSYNEQFF.

With regard to this clone: Other DNA sequences in this sample translate to the same CDR3. CDR3 DNA: TGTGCCAGCAGGCTTACAGGGAGCTCCTACAATGAGCAGTTCTTC. Translation: CASRLTGSSYNEQFF. This chain connects TRBV7-2 to TRBJ2-1; the D gene is possibly TRBD1 (6 bases). The germline gives CDR1 SGHTA, CDR2 FQGNSA. V was shortened by 6 bases and J by 0 bases, with 12 bases between the two germline ends. The CDR3 runs 15 residues.

The genes are TRBV6-5 and TRBJ2-3; 7 bases line up with TRBD2. With V trimmed by 6 bases and J by 3 bases, 9 bases remained unmatched. In germline, CDR1 is MNHEY, CDR2 SVGAGI. CDR3 length equals 15 residues. CDR3 residues: CASRTGRERTDTQYF. CDR3 bases: TGTGCCAGCAGGACCGGGCGGGAGAGAACAGATACGCAGTATTTT.

The chain employs TRBV10-3 and TRBJ2-3; D uncertain. The CDR3 has 13 amino acids. The V gene lost 6 bases and the J gene lost 1 base, with 8 bases spanning the gap. The germline V gene has CDR1 ENHRY and CDR2 SYGVKD. The CDR3: CAIRDAGTDTQYF. The CDR3 DNA follows: TGTGCCATCAGAGACGCGGGCACAGATACGCAGTATTTT.

The chain recombines TRBV7-6 with TRBJ1-4; 8 bases agree with TRBD1. V gave up 5 bases and J gave up 5 bases; unmatched junction bases: 7. In germline, CDR1 is SGHVS, CDR2 FNYEAQ. The CDR3 is 15 residues long. CDR3 in DNA: TGTGCCAGCAGCGACTTAGACAGGGGAAATGAAAAACTGTTTTTT. As protein: CASSDLDRGNEKLFF.

At least ten counts were recorded for this clone. V is TRBV7-8 and J is TRBJ1-5, with D possibly TRBD1 on 5 matching bases. The V end lost 6 bases, the J end lost 2 bases, and 17 bases lay between the germline ends. The CDR3 totals 16 residues. Per the germline V gene, CDR1 is SGHVS and CDR2 is FQNEAQ. The CDR3 DNA is TGTGCCAGCAGGGATGCCGGGACGGGGGGCAATCAGCCCCAGCATTTT. Amino acids: CASRDAGTGGNQPQHF.

This chain's CDR3 is CASKGSLFSGANVLTF. The CDR3 DNA reads as TGTGCCAGCAAGGGGTCCCTATTTTCTGGGGCCAACGTCCTGACTTTC. This rearrangement joins TRBV11-3 to TRBJ2-6, with D tentatively TRBD1 (5 bases). V lost 7 bases and J 1 base, leaving 14 bases between the germline ends. Germline V gives CDR1 SGHNT, CDR2 YENEEA. The CDR3 is 16 residues long.